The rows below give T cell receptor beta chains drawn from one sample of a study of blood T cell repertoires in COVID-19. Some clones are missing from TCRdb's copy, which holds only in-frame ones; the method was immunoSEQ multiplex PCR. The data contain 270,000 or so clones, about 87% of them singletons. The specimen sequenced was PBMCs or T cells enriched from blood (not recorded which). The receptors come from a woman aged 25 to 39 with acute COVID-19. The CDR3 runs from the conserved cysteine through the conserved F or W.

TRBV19,CASTPRAGELFF
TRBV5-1,CASSEPRDRGQDTQYF
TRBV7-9,CASSSSNEKLFF
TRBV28,CASSQAGHEQYF
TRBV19,CASSILEHNQPQHF
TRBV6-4,CASSDLGGTSIRYTF
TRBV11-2,CASSLDQVMASGRAAGELFF
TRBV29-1,CSVIGLNTEAFF
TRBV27,CASSLGENYGYTF
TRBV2,CASSFPRPAGTYNEQFF
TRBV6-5,CASSPSDLGYNEQFF
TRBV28,CASKRPGQGARDTEAFF
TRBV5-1,CASSADREEEKLFF
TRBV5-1,CASSLEPGQGNSPLHF
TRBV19,CASSTSTGDYGYTF
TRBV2,CASKLADSNEQFF
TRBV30,CAWSSSYEQYF
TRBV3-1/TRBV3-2,CASSQGPGTGGANYGYTF
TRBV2,CASTLDSSGNTIYF
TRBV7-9,CASSLGPGKNTEAFF
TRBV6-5,CASSSDTGGNYEQYF
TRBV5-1,CASSLAGGGTDTQYF
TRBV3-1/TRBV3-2,CASSQERSSGNTIYF
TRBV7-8,CASSTPLGAGRTEAFF
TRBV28,CASSFTSRPSGEQYF
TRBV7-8,CASSSTGISTEAFF
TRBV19,CASSLPTGRYEQFF
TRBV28,CASSLRGRLWSGTDTQYF
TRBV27,CASSLLGTSPTGELFF
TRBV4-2,CASSQDWLAADTQYF
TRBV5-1,CASRVVDGNTYEQYF
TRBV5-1,CASSLAAEAYNEQFF
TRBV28,CASSDRGPATNEKLFF
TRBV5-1,CASREQETQYF
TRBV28,CASSRTQGVVQPQHF
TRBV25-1,CASGDFNEQFF
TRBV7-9,CASSLGFAAGWEQFF
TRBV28,CASRIQGVYEQYF
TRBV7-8,CASSLGTGEMNTEAFF
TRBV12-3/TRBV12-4,CASSNWAGQPQHF
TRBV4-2,CASSQDMAPSSYNEQFF
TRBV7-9,CASSYPGQGRYEQYF
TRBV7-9,CASSDTDGLGGETQYF